This T cell receptor (beta chain) was identified in a study of blood T cell repertoires in COVID-19. Study summary: Spain, Italy and the United States supplied samples that represented acute and convalescent COVID-19. The analysed material was cDNA or gDNA that came from T cells, B-cell-depleted T cells, or PBMCs.

Original processing methods: Amplifying reference gene primers gave estimates of nucleated cell counts. TCRdb's copy holds only in-frame clones and misses some; the assay was immunoSEQ multiplex PCR. Clonal size and the V and J genes are those of that table, whereas D and trimming came from the DNA. The sample carries about 55,000 clones, approximately 91% recorded once. This TCR derives from a man aged 55 to 69 with active COVID-19. The sample taken for sequencing was peripheral blood.

CDR3 in amino acids: CAIMRTSGSESYEQYF. The CDR3 bases are TGTGCCATCATGAGGACTAGCGGGAGTGAGTCCTACGAGCAGTACTTC. The J gene is TRBJ2-7, the V gene TRBV10-3, with 13 bases aligning to TRBD2. Germline assignment: CDR1 ENHRY and CDR2 SYGVKD. The CDR3 has 16 residues. With 7 bases clipped from V and 1 base from J, the junction kept 7 bases outside the gene matches.